Included here is one T cell receptor (beta chain) sequence, with context. Its binding antigen is unknown. No much larger clone is present one base from it, and per-base qualities are unavailable. The entry originates in a study of T cell repertoires in cytomegalovirus infection (dated by TCRdb to about 2019). For the wider study: The peptide stimulations were aimed at well-studied HLA-B-restricted epitopes as well as recently identified HLA-C-restricted CMV epitopes, whose presentation resists viral immunomodulation. Because public TCR beta signatures pointed to carriage of CMV infection together with the matching HLA type, the HLA type of each donor mattered for the analysis. Overall study outcomes, separate from this receptor: Carriers of CMV infection plus the relevant HLA type were discriminated by the cumulative frequency of public TCR beta family members in the study cohort and in an independent approximately 360-donor cohort. The ex vivo response was dominated by HLA-C-restricted CMV-specific TCR beta clonotypes, which also provided the single most frequent clonotype in two of eight donors.

Sequencing was performed on an Illumina HiSeq 1500. The raw public data were reprocessed by TCRdb itself: fastp quality trimming at Q25, MiXCR clonotype calling, in-frame beta chains only. Each CDR3 protein gets just one entry, which takes the most common genes and DNA from the rows behind it. The sample has roughly 200,000 distinct CDR3 sequences on record, about 39% of them singletons. The ten largest clones take up approximately 59% of the sample. The treatment or condition label, read with the paper, signifies: in vitro stimulation with specific CMV peptide epitopes to enrich CMV-specific T cells. Relative to germline, V is 1 base shorter and J is 5 bases shorter, with 8 bases between their ends. From the germline V gene (reference sequence), CDR1 is LNHDA and CDR2 is SQIVND. Reading from cysteine to phenylalanine, the CDR3 counts 13 amino acids. The read is trimmed to its CDR3 DNA, 39 bases read in frame from base 1.

The source was CD8+ T cells from cultured PBMCs, collected from culture after CMV antigen stimulation. The receptor comes from a human donor in good health (CMV status not recorded). Some clones in this sample may be carry-over from other donors' samples. Rearrangement joined TRBV19 to TRBJ1-1; the D gene cannot be named for sure. Here is the DNA: TGTGCCAGTAGTATAGGAGAGGGAACTGAAGCTTTCTTT. Its coded protein is CASSIGEGTEAFF.